The rows below give T cell receptor beta chains drawn from one sample of a study of T cell repertoires in cytomegalovirus infection. One entry per CDR3 protein, called by TCRdb with MiXCR from the reads. Here the sample spans around 290,000 distinct CDR3 sequences, more than 20% being singletons. Sequenced material: PBMCs. The receptors originated from a human donor in good health (CMV status not recorded). Some clones in this sample may be carry-over from other donors' samples. CDR3s leave out the opening cysteine and the closing phenylalanine or tryptophan. The size of a clone is reported for some rows only, either as once, few or many, or as a class for expanded clones.

clone_size: -
v_call: TRBV7-2
j_call: TRBJ1-6
cdr3_aa: ASSREAGRNSPLH

clone_size: -
v_call: TRBV5-1
j_call: TRBJ2-5
cdr3_aa: ASSVGLAGVGEETQY

clone_size: few
v_call: TRBV7-2
j_call: TRBJ2-1
cdr3_aa: ASLGTYRDGQF

clone_size: few
v_call: TRBV28
j_call: TRBJ1-6
cdr3_aa: ASRPRVENSPLH

clone_size: many
v_call: TRBV11-2
j_call: TRBJ2-3
cdr3_aa: ASSSPTGGLTDTQY

clone_size: -
v_call: TRBV7-2
j_call: TRBJ2-7
cdr3_aa: ASSLAGGISYEQY

clone_size: few
v_call: TRBV5-1
j_call: TRBJ1-6
cdr3_aa: ASSLDFGSPLH

clone_size: few
v_call: TRBV15
j_call: TRBJ2-3
cdr3_aa: ATSRDVAGGSASTDTQY

clone_size: -
v_call: TRBV24-1
j_call: TRBJ2-1
cdr3_aa: ATSDFERGGGQF

clone_size: many
v_call: TRBV28
j_call: TRBJ1-1
cdr3_aa: ASSTGFTEAF

clone_size: many
v_call: TRBV7-2
j_call: TRBJ2-3
cdr3_aa: ASSFGGRTDTQY

clone_size: -
v_call: TRBV7-9
j_call: TRBJ2-1
cdr3_aa: ASSLLRNNEQF

clone_size: many
v_call: TRBV28
j_call: TRBJ2-6
cdr3_aa: ASSYLSGANVLT

clone_size: many
v_call: TRBV7-2
j_call: TRBJ2-3
cdr3_aa: ASSLNSGLSTDTQY

clone_size: few
v_call: TRBV11-2
j_call: TRBJ2-1
cdr3_aa: ASSLGGRPNNEQF

clone_size: many
v_call: TRBV20-1
j_call: TRBJ2-5
cdr3_aa: SAPSGESETQY

clone_size: -
v_call: TRBV28
j_call: TRBJ2-5
cdr3_aa: ASSSNRNQY

clone_size: -
v_call: TRBV6-2/TRBV6-3
j_call: TRBJ1-5
cdr3_aa: ASSLTDRVRQPQH

clone_size: few
v_call: TRBV28
j_call: TRBJ2-5
cdr3_aa: ASSLGTSGGSWETQT

clone_size: -
v_call: TRBV28
j_call: TRBJ1-5
cdr3_aa: ASRKGGVSNQPQH

clone_size: many
v_call: TRBV12-3/TRBV12-4
j_call: TRBJ2-1
cdr3_aa: ATGTSFYNEQF